Listed below are T cell receptor beta chains from one sample, sequenced in a study of T cells in Graves' hyperthyroidism and ophthalmopathy. TCRdb re-derived calls from the multiplex PCR reads in MiXCR, one entry per CDR3 protein. The table has roughly 740,000 distinct CDR3 sequences, around 17% seen once. The sequencing sample was made of blood. The receptors shown here come from a man aged 18 to 29 with Graves' hyperthyroidism. The CDR3 runs from the conserved cysteine through the conserved F or W. A D gene is named only where the DNA matches it firmly. Size is omitted from some rows. Given values are once, few, many or a class for expanded clones.

J	D	V	size	length	CDR3	DNA
TRBJ2-3	TRBD2	TRBV19	NA	17	CASSMGLAGGGGYTQYF	TGTGCCAGTAGTATGGGACTAGCGGGGGGCGGCGGATATACGCAGTATTTT
TRBJ2-5	NA	TRBV9	NA	14	CASSPGSWKETQYF	TGTGCCAGCAGCCCAGGCAGTTGGAAAGAGACCCAGTACTTC
TRBJ2-2	NA	TRBV9	NA	15	CASSRRGQDTGELFF	TGTGCCAGCAGCCGGAGGGGGCAGGACACCGGGGAGCTGTTTTTT
TRBJ1-2	NA	TRBV3-1	NA	12	CASSQAKGGYTF	TGTGCCAGCAGCCAAGCTAAGGGTGGCTACACCTTC
TRBJ2-7	NA	TRBV5-6	few	15	CASSRWGSSPYEQYF	TGTGCCAGCAGCCGATGGGGGTCTAGTCCCTACGAGCAGTACTTC
TRBJ2-1	TRBD2	TRBV4-1	NA	17	CASSPPPTSAMRNEQFF	TGCGCCAGCAGCCCCCCCCCGACTAGCGCAATGAGAAATGAGCAGTTCTTC
TRBJ2-2	TRBD2	TRBV12-3/TRBV12-4	few	16	CASRGLREGLGGELFF	TGTGCCAGCAGGGGCTTGCGGGAGGGCCTGGGCGGGGAGCTGTTTTTT
TRBJ2-5	NA	TRBV29-1	few	13	CSVEDEGRETQYF	TGCAGCGTTGAAGATGAGGGGAGAGAGACCCAGTACTTC
TRBJ2-2	TRBD2	TRBV20-1	NA	15	CSALRAGGDTGELFF	TGCAGTGCCCTACGGGCGGGAGGAGACACCGGGGAGCTGTTTTTT
TRBJ1-1	TRBD1	TRBV12-5	many	18	CASGLARTGEGRVTEAFF	TGTGCTAGTGGTTTGGCCAGGACAGGGGAGGGTAGAGTCACTGAAGCTTTCTTT
TRBJ2-7	TRBD1	TRBV12-3/TRBV12-4	many	15	CASSTSYRGSYEQYF	TGTGCCAGCAGTACTTCATACAGGGGTTCCTACGAGCAGTACTTC
TRBJ1-1	NA	TRBV6-1	NA	14	CASSTWTGNTEAFF	TGTGCCAGCAGTACGTGGACTGGGAACACTGAAGCTTTCTTT
TRBJ2-4	TRBD1	TRBV28	few	15	CASSLSGQASDIQYF	TGTGCCAGCAGTTTATCGGGACAGGCTTCGGACATTCAGTACTTC
TRBJ2-2	TRBD2	TRBV18	many	17	CASSPVTSGMNTGELFF	TGTGCCAGCTCACCAGTGACTAGCGGGATGAACACCGGGGAGCTGTTTTTT
TRBJ2-7	TRBD2	TRBV13	few	16	CASSLGDSGRFYEQYF	TGTGCCAGCAGCTTAGGAGATAGCGGGAGGTTCTACGAGCAGTACTTC
TRBJ1-4	NA	TRBV7-9	NA	12	CASSLELEKLFF	TGTGCCAGCAGCTTAGAGTTAGAAAAACTGTTTTTT
TRBJ2-4	NA	TRBV18	NA	15	CASSGTELAKNIQYF	TGTGCCAGCTCAGGGACGGAACTAGCCAAAAACATTCAGTACTTC
TRBJ1-4	NA	TRBV28	many	14	CASRLGGLPEKLFF	TGTGCCAGCCGGCTAGGGGGGTTACCCGAAAAACTGTTTTTT
TRBJ1-6	NA	TRBV7-2	many	15	CASRPRFAGDSPLHF	TGTGCCAGCAGACCTAGATTCGCAGGGGACTCACCCCTCCACTTT
TRBJ2-5	NA	TRBV11-1	many	12	CASSKGGQTQYF	TGTGCCAGCAGCAAGGGGGGACAGACCCAGTACTTC
TRBJ1-5	TRBD1	TRBV28	NA	14	CASSSGQPYQPQHF	TGTGCCAGCAGTTCGGGACAGCCCTATCAGCCCCAGCATTTT
TRBJ2-7	NA	TRBV29-1	NA	12	CSGGHKGHEQYF	TGCAGCGGAGGACATAAAGGCCACGAGCAGTACTTC
TRBJ2-2	TRBD2	TRBV19	many	14	CASRLAGGSGELFF	TGTGCCAGTCGACTAGCGGGAGGGTCCGGGGAGCTGTTTTTT
TRBJ2-5	NA	TRBV20-1	many	15	CSARDRVTNQETQYF	TGCAGTGCTAGAGATCGGGTGACCAACCAAGAGACCCAGTACTTC
TRBJ1-2	TRBD1	TRBV28	NA	13	CASRGQGPNGYTF	TGTGCCAGCAGAGGACAGGGCCCCAATGGCTACACCTTC
TRBJ2-5	TRBD2	TRBV4-1	NA	16	CASSQVLAGGKETQYF	TGCGCCAGCAGCCAAGTACTAGCGGGAGGGAAAGAGACCCAGTACTTC
TRBJ2-3	TRBD1	TRBV2	many	15	CAIPTEGTGPYTQYF	TGTGCCATCCCCACGGAGGGGACAGGGCCATATACGCAGTATTTT
TRBJ2-1	NA	TRBV5-1	few	20	CASSPRTGRASGHSYNEQFF	TGCGCCAGCAGCCCCCGGACAGGGAGGGCGAGCGGGCATTCCTACAATGAGCAGTTCTTC
TRBJ2-1	NA	TRBV6-2/TRBV6-3	NA	15	CASSFRVVTGNEQFF	TGTGCCAGCAGTTTCCGGGTCGTCACTGGCAATGAGCAGTTCTTC
TRBJ2-7	NA	TRBV19	NA	13	CASSMTVTYEQYF	TGTGCCAGTAGTATGACAGTTACCTACGAGCAGTACTTC
TRBJ2-1	NA	TRBV11-2	NA	16	CASSLEVGGVGNEQFF	TGTGCCAGCAGCTTAGAAGTCGGCGGAGTGGGGAATGAGCAGTTCTTC
TRBJ2-1	TRBD2	TRBV7-8	many	18	CASSYRITGTSEYNEQFF	TGTGCCAGCAGCTACCGAATCACCGGGACTAGCGAGTACAATGAGCAGTTCTTC
TRBJ1-5	TRBD1	TRBV20-1	few	13	CSARDRADRGLHF	TGCAGTGCTAGAGATCGGGCGGACAGGGGGCTTCATTTT
TRBJ2-1	NA	TRBV7-9	once	15	CASSSPPGRGPEQFF	TGTGCCAGCAGCTCCCCCCCCGGCAGGGGCCCTGAGCAGTTCTTC
TRBJ2-5	NA	TRBV5-1	NA	14	CASSLVLAQETQYF	TGCGCCAGCAGCTTGGTACTAGCTCAAGAGACCCAGTACTTC
TRBJ2-7	NA	TRBV27	many	13	CASKPPGSYEQYF	TGTGCCAGTAAGCCCCCCGGGTCCTACGAGCAGTACTTC
TRBJ2-7	NA	TRBV10-3	many	14	CAISVAVSSYEQYF	TGTGCCATCAGTGTAGCGGTGTCTTCCTACGAGCAGTACTTC
TRBJ2-5	NA	TRBV20-1	NA	12	CSARYAMETQYF	TGCAGTGCTAGATATGCGATGGAGACCCAGTACTTC
TRBJ2-3	TRBD1	TRBV28	many	16	CASSLSRDSSTDTQYF	TGTGCCAGCAGCTTGTCCCGGGACAGTAGCACAGATACGCAGTATTTT
TRBJ1-5	NA	TRBV6-2/TRBV6-3	NA	13	CASSYFGNQPQHF	TGTGCCAGCAGTTACTTTGGCAATCAGCCCCAGCATTTT
TRBJ2-4	NA	TRBV20-1	few	20	CSAGWSVGWARGLAKNIQYF	TGCAGTGCTGGCTGGAGTGTCGGGTGGGCACGGGGCCTAGCCAAAAACATTCAGTACTTC
TRBJ2-1	TRBD1	TRBV29-1	many	12	CSVGTGVNEQFF	TGCAGCGTGGGGACAGGGGTCAATGAGCAGTTCTTC
TRBJ1-2	TRBD1	TRBV29-1	many	12	CSVWTGPYGYTF	TGCAGCGTTTGGACAGGACCCTATGGCTACACCTTC
TRBJ2-7	NA	TRBV27	few	14	CASSLSRRAPEQYF	TGTGCCAGCAGTCTTAGCAGGAGGGCCCCCGAGCAGTACTTC
TRBJ1-4	NA	TRBV28	NA	14	CASSPLPSEEKLFF	TGTGCCAGCAGTCCACTCCCGAGCGAAGAAAAACTGTTTTTT
TRBJ2-6	NA	TRBV2	many	16	CASSENGHSGANVLTF	TGTGCCAGCAGTGAAAACGGTCACTCTGGGGCCAACGTCCTGACTTTC
TRBJ1-2	NA	TRBV18	many	18	CASSPLLPDGRANYGYTF	TGTGCCAGCTCACCACTCCTCCCGGACGGCAGAGCTAACTATGGCTACACCTTC
TRBJ2-1	TRBD1	TRBV28	many	13	CASRWDSYNEQFF	TGTGCCAGCAGGTGGGACAGCTACAATGAGCAGTTCTTC
TRBJ2-7	NA	TRBV30	few	14	CAWSRPGRIYEQYF	TGTGCCTGGAGTCGTCCGGGACGCATCTACGAGCAGTACTTC
TRBJ2-2	NA	TRBV30	many	15	CAWIAPITNTGELFF	TGTGCCTGGATTGCCCCGATTACGAACACCGGGGAGCTGTTTTTT
TRBJ2-2	NA	TRBV6-2/TRBV6-3	NA	14	CASSYIRGTGELFF	TGTGCCAGCAGTTACATTCGGGGCACCGGGGAGCTGTTTTTT
TRBJ2-3	TRBD2	TRBV10-1	many	15	CASSEGLGGGDTQYF	TGCGCCAGCAGCGAGGGACTAGGAGGAGGAGATACGCAGTATTTT
TRBJ1-1	NA	TRBV20-1	many	13	CSANSRRNTEAFF	TGCAGTGCTAATAGTAGAAGGAACACTGAAGCTTTCTTT
TRBJ1-1	NA	TRBV7-2	many	14	CASSLGTTANEAFF	TGTGCCAGCAGCTTAGGCACTACGGCCAATGAAGCTTTCTTT